Following are 4 T cell receptor beta chains from one sample sequenced in a study of T cell repertoires in cytomegalovirus infection. No antigens are known for them. TCRdb re-derived calls from the reads in MiXCR, one entry per CDR3 protein. There are around 800,000 distinct CDR3 sequences in the sample; 30% to 35% occur only once, and 12% lies in the top ten. Sample: cultured CD8+ T cells from PBMCs, taken from culture after CMV antigen stimulation. The origin of the receptors is a human donor in good health (CMV status not recorded). Some clones in this sample may be carry-over from other donors' samples.

This clonotype was counted at least ten times. CDR3 in DNA: TGTGCCAGCAGTCTACAGGGGCCCGACAATGAGCAGTTCTTC. It encodes CASSLQGPDNEQFF. The chain combines TRBV12-3 or TRBV12-4 with TRBJ2-1, with 7 nucleotides matching TRBD1. Trimming removed 5 bases from V and 5 bases from J; junction bases left unmatched: 6. This CDR3 contains 14 residues.

This clonotype showed up just a few times. The V and J genes are TRBV5-4 and TRBJ2-6; D is unresolved. The CDR3 covers 15 residues. Trimming pared 1 base from V and 4 bases from J, leaving 9 bases between. Per the germline V gene, CDR1 is SGHNT and CDR2 is YYREEE (reference sequence). CDR3 DNA: TGTGCCAGCAGCTTGTTGGCGCTAGGGGCCAACGTCCTGACTTTC. Its translation is CASSLLALGANVLTF.

This chain uses TRBV14 with TRBJ1-1; D possibly corresponds to TRBD1 (5 bases). The CDR3 runs 15 residues. Germline loops: CDR1 SGHDN, CDR2 FVKESK. Deletions cut 0 bases from V and 5 bases from J, with 13 bases between. The CDR3 reads CASSQDRKGRTEAFF. In DNA form, the CDR3 reads TGTGCCAGCAGCCAAGATAGGAAGGGGAGGACTGAAGCTTTCTTT.

This clonotype was observed a few times. This rearrangement joins TRBV6-1 to TRBJ2-5; D call uncertain. Germline V CDR1 and CDR2: MNHNS, SASEGT. Trimming cost V 4 bases and J 7 bases, with 16 bases left between them. The CDR3 extends over 14 amino acids. This CDR3 is CASSARALPPTQYF. CDR3 nucleotides: TGTGCCAGCAGTGCCCGGGCTCTTCCCCCGACCCAGTACTTC.